Presented here are 15 T cell receptor beta chains from one specimen sequenced in a study of tumor-infiltrating lymphocytes in primary liver carcinoma. The authors made TCR beta cDNA from roughly 480 ng total RNA with a constant-region primer. For TCR beta, libraries were produced by three nested multiplex PCR rounds using slightly modified ARM-PCR. The first two PCR rounds, roughly 10 cycles each, used TRBV1-TRBV30 forward primers and a C-beta reverse primer. TCRdb re-called the multiplex PCR reads with MiXCR, one entry per CDR3 protein. Of under 200,000 distinct CDR3 sequences listed, 65% are singletons. Researchers drew blood RNA from unsorted whole blood and extracted germline DNA as well. Material: peripheral blood. These receptors were obtained from a woman aged 60-75 years with primary liver carcinoma and hepatitis B virus infection.

This clonotype was counted ten times or more. This chain uses TRBV4-2 with TRBJ1-2; perhaps TRBD1 as D (6 bases). The CDR3 contains 13 residues. CDR1 and CDR2 from the germline V gene are LGHNA and YNFKEQ. V was trimmed by 0 bases and J by 8 bases, leaving 10 bases between them. CDR3 region: CASSQEGAGGYTF. Here the CDR3 DNA reads TGTGCCAGCAGCCAAGAGGGGGCTGGGGGCTACACCTTC.

As regards this clonotype: At one of its ends the junction is not consistent with the germline gene, which may arise from a read error. The chain uses TRBV6-1 and TRBJ2-3; D remains unclear. The CDR3 totals 15 residues. Germline CDR1 is MNHNS and CDR2 is SASEGT. The CDR3 region has the DNA TGCGCCAGTAGAACCCAGCAGGCTAGCACAGATACGCAGTATTTT. Its protein is CASRTQQASTDTQYF.

A remark on this clonotype: One junction end disagrees with the germline gene, perhaps due to a read error. The chain joins TRBV11-2 to TRBJ2-7; weak D call: TRBD1 (5 bases). CDR3 size: 13 residues. From germline, CDR1 is SGHAT and CDR2 FQNNGV. The CDR3 is CASSRTGTYERYF. In DNA form, the CDR3 reads TGTGCCAGCAGTCGCACAGGAACCTACGAGCGGTACTTC.

The V and J genes are TRBV11-2 and TRBJ2-5; D might be TRBD2 (5 bases). From germline, CDR1 is SGHAT and CDR2 FQNNGV. CDR3 size: 15 residues. CDR3 bases: TGTGTCAACAGCTTAAGGCCAGCGGTACAAGAGACCCAGTACTTC. Its protein is CVNSLRPAVQETQYF.

This clonotype was seen a handful of times. This chain joins TRBV4-1 and TRBJ2-3; D is unresolved. The CDR3 covers 13 residues. Germline CDR1 reads MGHRA; CDR2 reads YSYEKL. V was trimmed by 1 base and J by 2 bases, leaving 4 bases between them. For the CDR3, the DNA is TGCGCCAGCAGCCAAGGCCACACAGATACGCAGTATTTT. The encoded protein is CASSQGHTDTQYF.

The chain couples TRBV28 to TRBJ2-1; D is unclear. V shed 5 bases and J shed 10 bases, with 18 bases lying between them. Germline V gene sequence: CDR1 MDHEN, CDR2 SYDVKM. The CDR3 has 14 amino acids. The CDR3: CASSLVGLVYEQFF. In nucleotides, the CDR3 is TGTGCCAGCAGTCTGGTAGGCCTGGTCTACGAGCAGTTCTTC. The full variable domain, in which reference TRBV28 and TRBJ2-1 provide the parts outside the CDR3, is DVKVTQSSRYLVKRTGEKVFLECVQDMDHENMFWYRQDPGLGLRLIYFSYDVKMKEKGDIPEGYSVSREKKERFSLILESASTNQTSMYLCASSLVGLVYEQFFGPGTRLTVL.

On this clonotype: Relative to the germline gene, one junction end is altered; a read error may explain this. The chain is built from TRBV11-2 and TRBJ2-3; the D gene is possibly TRBD2 (5 bases). The CDR3 loop spans 14 amino acids. Germline-derived CDR1 and CDR2 are SGHAT and FQNNGV. The CDR3 loop reads CTSGPRTSTDTQYF. The CDR3 nucleotides read TGTACCAGCGGCCCCAGGACTAGCACAGATACGCAGTATTTT.

The V call is TRBV30, the J call TRBJ2-3; D is possibly TRBD1 (5 bases). There are 14 residues in the CDR3. Germline CDR1 GTSNPN, CDR2 SVGIG (reference sequence). The CDR3 DNA follows: TGTACCATCGATCCCCAGGGATACACAGATACGCAGTATTTT. Its translation is CTIDPQGYTDTQYF.

This clonotype came up once. A much larger clone lies a single base off, so this may be a read error. The chain employs TRBV12-3 or TRBV12-4 and TRBJ1-6, with TRBD1 as a possible D gene (6 bases). This CDR3 contains 15 residues. The CDR3 coding sequence is TGTGCCAGCAGTTTAGCAGGGGGAAGTAATTCACCCTTCCACTTT. Translation: CASSLAGGSNSPFHF.

On this clonotype itself: This may be a read error: a much more frequent sequence differs by one nucleotide. The V and J genes are TRBV10-2 and TRBJ1-2; a possible D gene is TRBD1 (5 bases). Germline loops: CDR1 WSHSY, CDR2 SAAADI. This CDR3 has 15 amino acids. CDR3 residues: CASSESNRGVYDYTF. The CDR3 nucleotides read TGCGCCAGCAGTGAGTCGAACCGAGGGGTCTATGACTACACCTTC.

This chain connects TRBV5-1 to TRBJ2-1; D may correspond to TRBD1 or TRBD2 (5 bases each). Trimming took 4 bases from V and 5 from J, leaving 10 bases between them. Germline loops: CDR1 SGHRS, CDR2 YFSETQ. The CDR3 loop spans 13 amino acids. CDR3 DNA sequence: TGCGCCAGCAGCCCCGGGACCCACAATGAGCAGTTCTTC. Residues: CASSPGTHNEQFF.

Concerning this clonotype itself: A junction end diverges from the germline sequence, so it may reflect a read error. The chain recombines TRBV11-1 with TRBJ2-7, with 11 bases lining up with TRBD2. Germline V lookup: CDR1 SGHAT, CDR2 FQDESV (reference sequence). The CDR3 contains 15 residues. The CDR3 bases are TGTGCCAGCAGCTCACCACTAGCGGGGGCCTACAAGCAGTACTTC. It codes for CASSSPLAGAYKQYF.

This chain joins TRBV13 and TRBJ2-7; D is perhaps TRBD1 (6 bases). The V end lost 9 bases, the J end lost 8 bases, and 26 bases lay between the germline ends. CDR1 and CDR2 (germline): PRHDT, FYEKMQ (reference sequence). This CDR3 has 15 amino acids. For the CDR3, the DNA is TGTGCCAGTAGCCTCCCCGGATCCACAGGGCGTAAGCAGTACTTC. Translation: CASSLPGSTGRKQYF.

V is TRBV7-9 and J is TRBJ1-1; tentatively, D is TRBD1 (6 bases). Germline V gene sequence: CDR1 SEHNR, CDR2 FQNEAQ (reference sequence). Trimming cost V 6 bases and J 0 bases, with 20 bases left between them. The CDR3 covers 17 residues. The CDR3 DNA reads as TGTGCCAGCAGGCCACTACGAGGGGGGACTATGAACACTGAAGCTTTCTTT. This sequence encodes CASRPLRGGTMNTEAFF. Complete variable domain (other parts from reference TRBV7-9 and TRBJ1-1): DTGVSQNPRHKITKRGQNVTFRCDPISEHNRLYWYRQTLGQGPEFLTYFQNEAQLEKSRLLSDRFSAERPKGSFSTLEIQRTEQGDSAMYLCASRPLRGGTMNTEAFFGQGTRLTVV.

Of note for this clonotype: A much more abundant neighbour one base away suggests this may be a read error. The chain uses TRBV6-1 and TRBJ1-2; no clear D. Germline V gene data show CDR1 as MNHNS and CDR2 as SASEGT. The CDR3 contains 14 residues. This chain's CDR3 is CASRKGSGNYDYTF. CDR3 nucleotides: TGTGCCAGCAGAAAGGGTTCCGGGAACTATGACTACACCTTC.